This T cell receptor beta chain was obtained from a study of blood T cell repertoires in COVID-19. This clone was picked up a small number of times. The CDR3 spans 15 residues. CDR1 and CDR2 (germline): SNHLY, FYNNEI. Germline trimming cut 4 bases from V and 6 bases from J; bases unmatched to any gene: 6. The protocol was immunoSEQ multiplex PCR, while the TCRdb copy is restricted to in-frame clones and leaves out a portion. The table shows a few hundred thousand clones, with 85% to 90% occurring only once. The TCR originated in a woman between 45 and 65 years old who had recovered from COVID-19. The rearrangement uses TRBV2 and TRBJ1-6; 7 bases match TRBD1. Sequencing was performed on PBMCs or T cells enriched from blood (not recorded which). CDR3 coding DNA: TGTGCCAGCAGTGGGGCGACAGGGAGTAATTCACCCCTCCACTTT. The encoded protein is CASSGATGSNSPLHF.